This entry describes one T cell receptor (beta chain). The assay was immunoSEQ multiplex PCR, and TCRdb's table has in-frame clones only and misses some. The data show about 95,000 clones, 91% seen once. This sample was taken from a study of control samples from healthy donors and cancer patients. Germline V gives CDR1 MDHEN, CDR2 SYDVKM. The CDR3 consists of 12 residues. V gave up 6 bases and J gave up 4 bases, with 9 bases separating them. This receptor was obtained from a woman aged 25 to 45 in good health. The specimen was blood. The V call is TRBV28, the J call TRBJ1-2; TRBD1 is a possible D gene (6 bases). As DNA, the CDR3 is TGTGCCAGCAGGCCCAGGGGCTATGGCTACACCTTC. This encodes CASRPRGYGYTF.